The source of this T cell receptor beta chain is a study of blood T cell repertoires in COVID-19. Looking at the study overall: Acute-phase and convalescent COVID-19 samples originated in the United States, Italy and Spain. T cells, B-cell-depleted T cells, or PBMCs supplied cDNA or gDNA.

A word on this clone: The junction and the germline gene differ at one end; a read error may be behind it.

The CDR3 consists of 14 residues. Germline lookup yields CDR1 SNHLY and CDR2 FYNNEI. Sequencing was performed with immunoSEQ multiplex PCR; in TCRdb, only in-frame clones are kept and a portion is missing. The sample holds roughly 200,000 clones, approximately 85% seen once. This chain connects TRBV2 to TRBJ2-7, with D unclear. The source of this sequence is a human donor with active or convalescent COVID-19. The donor label of this sample is uncertain. Specimen: peripheral blood. The CDR3 sequence is CASSKAQLYYEQYF. The CDR3 region has the DNA TGTGCCAGCAGTAAAGCGCAACTCTACTACGAGCAGTACTTC.